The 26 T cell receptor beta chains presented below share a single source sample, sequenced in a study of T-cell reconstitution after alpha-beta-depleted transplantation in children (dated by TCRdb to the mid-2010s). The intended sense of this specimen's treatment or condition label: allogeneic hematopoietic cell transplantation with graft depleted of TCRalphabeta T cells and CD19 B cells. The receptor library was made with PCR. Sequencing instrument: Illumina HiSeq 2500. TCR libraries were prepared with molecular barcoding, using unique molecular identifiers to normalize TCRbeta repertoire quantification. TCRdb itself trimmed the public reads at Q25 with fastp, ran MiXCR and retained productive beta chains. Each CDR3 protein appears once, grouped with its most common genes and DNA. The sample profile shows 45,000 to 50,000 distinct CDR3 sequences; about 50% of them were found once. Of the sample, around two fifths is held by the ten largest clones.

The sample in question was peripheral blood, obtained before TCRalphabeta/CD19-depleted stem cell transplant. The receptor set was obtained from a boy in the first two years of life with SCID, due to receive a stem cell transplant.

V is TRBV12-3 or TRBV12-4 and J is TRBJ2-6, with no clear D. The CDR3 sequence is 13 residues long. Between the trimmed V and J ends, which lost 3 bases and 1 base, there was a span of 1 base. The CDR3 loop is CASSFSGANVLTF. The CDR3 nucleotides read TGTGCCAGCAGTTTTTCTGGGGCCAACGTCCTGACTTTC.

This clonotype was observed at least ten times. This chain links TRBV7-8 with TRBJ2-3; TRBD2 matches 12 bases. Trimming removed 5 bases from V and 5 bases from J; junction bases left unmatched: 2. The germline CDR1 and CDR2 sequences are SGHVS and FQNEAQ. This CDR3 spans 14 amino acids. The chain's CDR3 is CASSATSGGDTQYF. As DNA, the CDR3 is TGTGCCAGCAGCGCGACTAGCGGGGGAGATACGCAGTATTTT. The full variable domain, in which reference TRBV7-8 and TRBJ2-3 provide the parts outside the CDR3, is GAGVSQSPRYKVAKRGQDVALRCDPISGHVSLFWYQQALGQGPEFLTYFQNEAQLDKSGLPSDRFFAERPEGSVSTLKIQRTQQEDSAVYLCASSATSGGDTQYFGPGTRLTVL.

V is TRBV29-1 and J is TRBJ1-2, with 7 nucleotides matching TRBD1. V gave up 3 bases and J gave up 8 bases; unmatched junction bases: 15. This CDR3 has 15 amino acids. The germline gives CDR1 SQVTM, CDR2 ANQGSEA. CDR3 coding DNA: TGCAGCGTTGATGGGTGGTTGGACAGGAGTAACGGCTACACCTTC. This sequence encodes CSVDGWLDRSNGYTF.

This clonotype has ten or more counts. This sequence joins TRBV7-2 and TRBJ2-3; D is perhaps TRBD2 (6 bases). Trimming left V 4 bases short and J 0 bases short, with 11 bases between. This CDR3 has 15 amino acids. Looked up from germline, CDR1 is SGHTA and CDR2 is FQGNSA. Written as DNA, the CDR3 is TGTGCCAGCAGCTCTGCGCGGGGTAGCACAGATACGCAGTATTTT. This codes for CASSSARGSTDTQYF.

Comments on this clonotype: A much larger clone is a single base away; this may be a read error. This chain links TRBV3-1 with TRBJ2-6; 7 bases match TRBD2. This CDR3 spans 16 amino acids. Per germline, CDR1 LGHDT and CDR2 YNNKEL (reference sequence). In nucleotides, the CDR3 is TGTGCCTGCAGCCAAGGAGGCGGGAGTGGGGCCAACGTCCTGACTTTC. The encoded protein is CACSQGGGSGANVLTF.

This chain's CDR3 is CSARSPARNTEAFF. CDR3 DNA sequence: TGCAGTGCTAGAAGTCCCGCCAGGAACACTGAAGCTTTCTTT. The chain carries TRBV20-1 and TRBJ1-1; D not resolved. This CDR3 is 14 amino acids long. Germline CDR1 is DFQATT and CDR2 is SNEGSKA (reference sequence). Trimming removed 2 bases at V and 1 base at J, with 11 bases between.

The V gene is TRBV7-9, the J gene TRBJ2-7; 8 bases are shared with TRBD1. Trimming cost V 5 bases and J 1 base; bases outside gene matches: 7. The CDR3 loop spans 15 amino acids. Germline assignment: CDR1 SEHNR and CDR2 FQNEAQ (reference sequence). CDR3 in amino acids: CASSPGGYLSYEQYF. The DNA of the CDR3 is TGTGCCAGCAGCCCAGGGGGCTACCTATCCTACGAGCAGTACTTC.

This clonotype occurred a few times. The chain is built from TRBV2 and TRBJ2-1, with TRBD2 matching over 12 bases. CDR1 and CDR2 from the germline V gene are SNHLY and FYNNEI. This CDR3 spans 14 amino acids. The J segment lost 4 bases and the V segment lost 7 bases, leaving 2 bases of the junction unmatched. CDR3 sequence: CASTSGGEYNEQFF. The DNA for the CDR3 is TGTGCCAGCACTAGCGGGGGGGAATACAATGAGCAGTTCTTC.

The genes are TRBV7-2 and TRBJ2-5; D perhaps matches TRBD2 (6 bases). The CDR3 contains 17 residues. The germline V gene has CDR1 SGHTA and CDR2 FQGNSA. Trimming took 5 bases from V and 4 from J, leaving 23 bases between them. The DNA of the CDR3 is TGTGCCAGCAGCCCCTTCCCTTCACGGGGGAGAGGAGAGACCCAGTACTTC. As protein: CASSPFPSRGRGETQYF.

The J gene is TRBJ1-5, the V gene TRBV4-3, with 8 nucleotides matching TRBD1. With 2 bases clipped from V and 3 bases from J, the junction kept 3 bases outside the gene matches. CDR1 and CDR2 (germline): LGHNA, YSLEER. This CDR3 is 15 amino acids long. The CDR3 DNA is TGCGCCAGCAGCCAATCCAGGGGGCCCAATCAGCCCCAGCATTTT. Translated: CASSQSRGPNQPQHF.

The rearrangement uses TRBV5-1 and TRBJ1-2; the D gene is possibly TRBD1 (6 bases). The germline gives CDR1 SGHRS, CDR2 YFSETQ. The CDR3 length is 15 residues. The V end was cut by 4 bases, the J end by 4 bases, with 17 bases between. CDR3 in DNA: TGCGCCAGCAGCACCGCCAGGGGCAGTGGCTATGGCTACACCTTC. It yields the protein CASSTARGSGYGYTF.

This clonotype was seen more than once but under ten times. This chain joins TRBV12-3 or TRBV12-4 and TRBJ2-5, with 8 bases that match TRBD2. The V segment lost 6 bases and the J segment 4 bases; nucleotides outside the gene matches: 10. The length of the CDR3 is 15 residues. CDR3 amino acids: CASRRPGGGIETQYF. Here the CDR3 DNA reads TGTGCCAGCAGACGCCCCGGCGGGGGGATAGAGACCCAGTACTTC.

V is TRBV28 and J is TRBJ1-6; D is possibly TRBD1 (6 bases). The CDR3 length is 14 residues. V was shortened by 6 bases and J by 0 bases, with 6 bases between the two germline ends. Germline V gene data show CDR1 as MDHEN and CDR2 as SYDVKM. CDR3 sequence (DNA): TGTGCCAGCAGGGACAGCTCCTATAATTCACCCCTCCACTTT. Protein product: CASRDSSYNSPLHF.

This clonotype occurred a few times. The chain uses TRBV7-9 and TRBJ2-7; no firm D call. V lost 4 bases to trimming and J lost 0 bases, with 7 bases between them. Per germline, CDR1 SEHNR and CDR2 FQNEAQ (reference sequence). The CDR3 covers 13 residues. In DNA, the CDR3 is TGTGCCAGCAGCTCACCTCGCTCCTACGAGCAGTACTTC. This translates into CASSSPRSYEQYF.

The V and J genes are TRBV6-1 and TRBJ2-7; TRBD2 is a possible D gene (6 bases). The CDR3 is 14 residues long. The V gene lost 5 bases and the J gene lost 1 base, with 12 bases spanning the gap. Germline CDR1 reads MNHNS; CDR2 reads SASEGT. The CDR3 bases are TGTGCCAGCAGTCTAGCGATCCCATCCTACGAGCAGTACTTC. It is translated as CASSLAIPSYEQYF.

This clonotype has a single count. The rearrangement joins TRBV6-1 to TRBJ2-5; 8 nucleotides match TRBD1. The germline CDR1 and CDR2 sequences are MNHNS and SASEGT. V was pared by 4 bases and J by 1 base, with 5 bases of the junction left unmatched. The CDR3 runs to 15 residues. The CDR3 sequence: CASSGQGSGQETQYF. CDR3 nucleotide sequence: TGTGCCAGCAGTGGACAGGGGAGCGGCCAAGAGACCCAGTACTTC.

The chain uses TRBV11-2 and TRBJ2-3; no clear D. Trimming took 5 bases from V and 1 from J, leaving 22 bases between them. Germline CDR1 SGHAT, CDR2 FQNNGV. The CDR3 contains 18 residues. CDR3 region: CASSPPRVGAWGTDTQYF. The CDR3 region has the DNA TGTGCCAGCAGCCCCCCTCGGGTTGGAGCGTGGGGCACAGATACGCAGTATTTT.

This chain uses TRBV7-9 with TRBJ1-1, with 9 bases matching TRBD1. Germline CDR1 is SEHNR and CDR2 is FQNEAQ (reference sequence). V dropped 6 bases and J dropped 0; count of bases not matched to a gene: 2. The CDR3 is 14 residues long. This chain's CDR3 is CASSWTGVNTEAFF. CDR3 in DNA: TGTGCCAGCAGTTGGACAGGGGTGAACACTGAAGCTTTCTTT.

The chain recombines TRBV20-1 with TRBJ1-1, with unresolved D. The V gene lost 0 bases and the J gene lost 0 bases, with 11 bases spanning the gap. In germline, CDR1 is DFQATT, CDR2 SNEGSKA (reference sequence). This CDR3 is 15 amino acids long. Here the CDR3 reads CSAREYGRLNTEAFF. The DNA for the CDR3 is TGCAGTGCTAGAGAGTATGGCAGGTTGAACACTGAAGCTTTCTTT.

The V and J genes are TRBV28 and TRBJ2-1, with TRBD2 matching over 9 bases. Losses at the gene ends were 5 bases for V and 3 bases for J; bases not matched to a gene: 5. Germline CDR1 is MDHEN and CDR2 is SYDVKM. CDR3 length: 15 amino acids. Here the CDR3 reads CASSRSGGLYNEQFF. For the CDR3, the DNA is TGTGCCAGCAGTCGCAGCGGGGGGCTCTACAATGAGCAGTTCTTC. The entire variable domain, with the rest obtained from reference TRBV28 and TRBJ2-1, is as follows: DVKVTQSSRYLVKRTGEKVFLECVQDMDHENMFWYRQDPGLGLRLIYFSYDVKMKEKGDIPEGYSVSREKKERFSLILESASTNQTSMYLCASSRSGGLYNEQFFGPGTRLTVL.

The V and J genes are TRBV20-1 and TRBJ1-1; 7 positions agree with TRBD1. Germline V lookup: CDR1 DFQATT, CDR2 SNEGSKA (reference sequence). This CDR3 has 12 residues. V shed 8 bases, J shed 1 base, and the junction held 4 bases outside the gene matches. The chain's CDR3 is CSTNRGNTEAFF. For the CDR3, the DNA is TGCAGTACTAACAGGGGGAACACTGAAGCTTTCTTT.

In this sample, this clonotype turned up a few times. CDR3 nucleotides: TGTGCCAGCAGCTTAGATCGTCCGGACAGATTACTCGATACGCAGTATTTT. Amino acid sequence: CASSLDRPDRLLDTQYF. V and J are TRBV7-9 and TRBJ2-3; perhaps TRBD1 as D (6 bases). CDR1 and CDR2 from the germline V gene are SEHNR and FQNEAQ (reference sequence). This CDR3 contains 17 residues. V was clipped by 1 base and J by 6 bases, with 20 bases between them.

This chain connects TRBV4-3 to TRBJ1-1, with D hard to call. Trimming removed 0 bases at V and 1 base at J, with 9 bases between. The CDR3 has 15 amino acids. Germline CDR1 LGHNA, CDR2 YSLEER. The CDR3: CASSQDTGKNTEAFF. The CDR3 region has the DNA TGCGCCAGCAGCCAAGATACGGGTAAGAACACTGAAGCTTTCTTT.

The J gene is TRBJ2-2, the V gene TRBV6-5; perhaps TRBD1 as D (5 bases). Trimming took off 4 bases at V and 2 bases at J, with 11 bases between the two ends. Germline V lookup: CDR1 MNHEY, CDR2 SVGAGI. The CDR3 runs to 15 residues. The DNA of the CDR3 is TGTGCCAGCAGTTCGGCCAGGGCTAACACCGGGGAGCTGTTTTTT. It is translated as CASSSARANTGELFF.

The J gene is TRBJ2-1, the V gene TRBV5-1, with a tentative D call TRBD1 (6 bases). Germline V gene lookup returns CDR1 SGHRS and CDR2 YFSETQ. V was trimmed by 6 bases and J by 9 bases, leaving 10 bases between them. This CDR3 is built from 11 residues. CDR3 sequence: CASKGETEQFF. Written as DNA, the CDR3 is TGCGCCAGCAAGGGGGAGACTGAGCAGTTCTTC.

CDR3 sequence: CASSSPVAGAYNEQFF. The CDR3 DNA is TGTGCCAGCAGCTCGCCCGTAGCGGGGGCCTACAATGAGCAGTTCTTC. V gene TRBV7-2 combines with J gene TRBJ2-1; 9 bases match TRBD2. Trimming cost V 4 bases and J 2 bases; bases outside gene matches: 6. The germline V gene has CDR1 SGHTA and CDR2 FQGNSA. The length of the CDR3 is 16 residues.